Given below is one T cell receptor (beta chain) in context. V lost 0 bases to trimming and J lost 2 bases, with 14 bases between them. Germline lookup yields CDR1 SGDLS and CDR2 YYNGEE. CDR3 length: 16 residues. Ranging in age from about 6 to 95, the donors were healthy Caucasian individuals from Russia. Per individual sample, total RNA of at least 6 micrograms was extracted. A J-beta primer mix and a sample-barcoded 5' primer were used in a second PCR of roughly 6 to 12 cycles. One entry per CDR3 protein results from TCRdb running MiXCR on the 5' RACE reads. The sample consists of over 1,500,000 distinct CDR3 sequences, about 39% of them appearing once. The record originates from a study of blood T cells in healthy people across ages. The overall study: Capture by template switching was about one barcoded beta molecule per two T cells.

Sample: blood. The chain recombines TRBV9 with TRBJ1-1; no clear D gene. This TCR derives from a human donor in good health. CDR3 DNA sequence: TGTGCCAGCAGCGTAGGCCCCGACATGCCAAACACTGAAGCTTTCTTT. It is translated as CASSVGPDMPNTEAFF.